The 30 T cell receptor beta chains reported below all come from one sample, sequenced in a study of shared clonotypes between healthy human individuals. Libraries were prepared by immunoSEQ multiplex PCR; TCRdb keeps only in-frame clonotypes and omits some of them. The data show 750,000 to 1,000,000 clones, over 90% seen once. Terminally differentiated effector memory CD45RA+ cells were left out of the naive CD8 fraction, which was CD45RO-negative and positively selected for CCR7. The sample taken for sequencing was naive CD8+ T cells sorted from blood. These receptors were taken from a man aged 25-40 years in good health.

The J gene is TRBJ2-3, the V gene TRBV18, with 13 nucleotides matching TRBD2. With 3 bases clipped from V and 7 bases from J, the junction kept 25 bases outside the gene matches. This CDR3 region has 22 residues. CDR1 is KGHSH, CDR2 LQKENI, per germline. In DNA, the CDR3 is TGTGCCAGCTCACCGGAACTGATCGCCGGGACTAGCGGGACCCTGACAGGGAATACGCAGTATTTT. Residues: CASSPELIAGTSGTLTGNTQYF.

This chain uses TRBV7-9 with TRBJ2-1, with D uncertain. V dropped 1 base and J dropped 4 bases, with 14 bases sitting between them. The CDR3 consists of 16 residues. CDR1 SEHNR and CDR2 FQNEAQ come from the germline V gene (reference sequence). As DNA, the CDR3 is TGTGCCAGCAGCTTAGGGTTTGGCGGCCGATACAATGAGCAGTTCTTC. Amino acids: CASSLGFGGRYNEQFF. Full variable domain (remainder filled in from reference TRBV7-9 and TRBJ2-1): DTGVSQNPRHKITKRGQNVTFRCDPISEHNRLYWYRQTLGQGPEFLTYFQNEAQLEKSRLLSDRFSAERPKGSFSTLEIQRTEQGDSAMYLCASSLGFGGRYNEQFFGPGTRLTVL.

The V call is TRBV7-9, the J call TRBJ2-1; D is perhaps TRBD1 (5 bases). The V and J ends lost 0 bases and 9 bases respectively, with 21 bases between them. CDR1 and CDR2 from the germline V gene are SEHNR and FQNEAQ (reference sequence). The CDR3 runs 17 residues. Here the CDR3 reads CASSLAYQGNRSVEQFF. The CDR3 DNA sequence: TGTGCCAGCAGCTTAGCGTATCAGGGTAATAGGAGCGTTGAGCAGTTCTTC. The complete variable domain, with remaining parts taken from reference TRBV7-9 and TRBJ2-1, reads DTGVSQNPRHKITKRGQNVTFRCDPISEHNRLYWYRQTLGQGPEFLTYFQNEAQLEKSRLLSDRFSAERPKGSFSTLEIQRTEQGDSAMYLCASSLAYQGNRSVEQFFGPGTRLTVL.

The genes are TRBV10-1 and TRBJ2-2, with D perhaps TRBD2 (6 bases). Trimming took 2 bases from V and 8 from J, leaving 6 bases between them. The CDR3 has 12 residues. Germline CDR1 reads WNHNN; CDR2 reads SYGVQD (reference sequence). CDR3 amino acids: CASSEGGGELFF. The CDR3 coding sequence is TGCGCCAGCAGTGAGGGAGGGGGGGAGCTGTTTTTT.

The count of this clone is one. CDR3 DNA: TGTGCCAGCAGTCGGTCGGGAGACAGGGTCTACGAGCAGTACTTC. It codes for CASSRSGDRVYEQYF. This chain links TRBV27 with TRBJ2-7; a possible D gene is TRBD1 (7 bases). V dropped 5 bases and J dropped 3 bases, with 17 bases sitting between them. CDR1 MNHEY and CDR2 SMNVEV come from the germline V gene (reference sequence). The CDR3 has 15 amino acids.

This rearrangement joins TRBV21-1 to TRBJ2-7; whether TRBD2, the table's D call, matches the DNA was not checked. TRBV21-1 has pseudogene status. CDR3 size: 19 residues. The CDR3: CASSKALAGGVDCLWEQYF. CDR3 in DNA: TGTGCCAGCAGCAAAGCACTAGCGGGAGGGGTGGATTGCTTGTGGGAGCAGTACTTC.

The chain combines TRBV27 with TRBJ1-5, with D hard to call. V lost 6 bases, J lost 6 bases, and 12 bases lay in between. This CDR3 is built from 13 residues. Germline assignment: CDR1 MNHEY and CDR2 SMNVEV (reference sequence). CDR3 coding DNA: TGTGCCAGCAGCCCGGAGTCCGCTCAGCCCCAGCATTTT. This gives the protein CASSPESAQPQHF.

Here the CDR3 reads CASSLSQGIGYGYTF. CDR3 nucleotide sequence: TGTGCCAGCAGTTTATCCCAGGGAATCGGCTATGGCTACACCTTC. The chain employs TRBV27 and TRBJ1-2; D perhaps matches TRBD1 (5 bases). V lost 0 bases, J lost 4 bases, and 12 bases lay in between. Germline-derived CDR1 and CDR2 are MNHEY and SMNVEV (reference sequence). This CDR3 has 15 residues.

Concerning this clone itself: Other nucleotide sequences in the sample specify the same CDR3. DNA of the CDR3: TGTGCCAGCAGTTTATCAGCGGCCTACGAGCAGTACTTC. It yields the protein CASSLSAAYEQYF. This sequence joins TRBV27 and TRBJ2-7, with a tentative D call TRBD2 (5 bases). CDR3 length: 13 residues. Germline CDR1 reads MNHEY; CDR2 reads SMNVEV (reference sequence). The V end lost 0 bases, the J end lost 2 bases, and 5 bases lay between the germline ends.

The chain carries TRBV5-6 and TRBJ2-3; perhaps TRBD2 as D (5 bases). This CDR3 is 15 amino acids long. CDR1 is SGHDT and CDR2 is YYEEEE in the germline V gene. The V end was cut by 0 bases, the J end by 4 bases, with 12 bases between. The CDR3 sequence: CASSLAHGMSDTQYF. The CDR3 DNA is TGTGCCAGCAGCTTGGCTCACGGGATGTCAGATACGCAGTATTTT.

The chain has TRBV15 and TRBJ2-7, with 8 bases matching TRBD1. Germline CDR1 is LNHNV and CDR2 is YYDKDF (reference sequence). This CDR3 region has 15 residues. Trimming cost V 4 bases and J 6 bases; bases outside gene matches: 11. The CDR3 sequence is CATSIWTGPSSEQYF. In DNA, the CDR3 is TGTGCCACCAGCATTTGGACAGGGCCCAGCTCCGAGCAGTACTTC.

This chain's CDR3 is CASSEGHMSSYEQYF. DNA for the CDR3: TGTGCCAGCAGTGAAGGACATATGAGCTCCTACGAGCAGTACTTC. J is TRBJ2-7 and V is TRBV2; D gene unclear. CDR3 size: 15 residues. The germline V gene encodes CDR1 SNHLY and CDR2 FYNNEI. Trimming shortened V by 1 base and J by 0 bases, and 10 bases separated the two germline ends. The variable domain in full, completed from reference TRBV2 and TRBJ2-7, reads EPEVTQTPSHQVTQMGQEVILRCVPISNHLYFYWYRQILGQKVEFLVSFYNNEISEKSEIFDDQFSVERPDGSNFTLKIRSTKLEDSAMYFCASSEGHMSSYEQYFGPGTRLTVT.

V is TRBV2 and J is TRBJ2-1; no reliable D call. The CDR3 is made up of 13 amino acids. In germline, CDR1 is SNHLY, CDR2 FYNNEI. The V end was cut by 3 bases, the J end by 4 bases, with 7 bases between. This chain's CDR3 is CASSDSAYNEQFF. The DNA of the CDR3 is TGTGCCAGCAGTGATTCAGCATACAATGAGCAGTTCTTC.

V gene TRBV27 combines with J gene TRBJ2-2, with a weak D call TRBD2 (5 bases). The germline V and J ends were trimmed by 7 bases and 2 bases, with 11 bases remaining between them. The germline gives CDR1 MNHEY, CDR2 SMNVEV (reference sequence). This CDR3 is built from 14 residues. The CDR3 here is CASMDGINTGELFF. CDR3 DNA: TGTGCCAGCATGGACGGGATCAACACCGGGGAGCTGTTTTTT.

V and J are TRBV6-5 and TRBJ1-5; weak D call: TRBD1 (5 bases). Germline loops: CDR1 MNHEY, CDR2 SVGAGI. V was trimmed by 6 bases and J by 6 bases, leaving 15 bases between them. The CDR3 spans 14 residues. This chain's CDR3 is CASSFRGIFQPQHF. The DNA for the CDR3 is TGTGCCAGCAGCTTCCGGGGGATCTTTCAGCCCCAGCATTTT.

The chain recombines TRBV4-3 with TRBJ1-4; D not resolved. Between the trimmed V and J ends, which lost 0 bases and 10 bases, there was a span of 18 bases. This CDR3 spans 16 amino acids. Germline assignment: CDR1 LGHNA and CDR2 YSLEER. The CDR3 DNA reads TGCGCCAGCAGCCAAGATCGTTTAGCCAGGAACGTAAAACTGTTTTTT. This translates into CASSQDRLARNVKLFF.

The CDR3 DNA reads TGTGCCAGCAGCTCCTCCGGACAGGGCTTTCAGCCCCAGCATTTT. This encodes CASSSSGQGFQPQHF. V usage is TRBV5-6 and J usage is TRBJ1-5; TRBD1 matches 8 bases. Germline V gives CDR1 SGHDT, CDR2 YYEEEE. The junction had 8 bases not matched to a gene; V was cut back by 3 bases and J by 6 bases. This CDR3 spans 15 amino acids.

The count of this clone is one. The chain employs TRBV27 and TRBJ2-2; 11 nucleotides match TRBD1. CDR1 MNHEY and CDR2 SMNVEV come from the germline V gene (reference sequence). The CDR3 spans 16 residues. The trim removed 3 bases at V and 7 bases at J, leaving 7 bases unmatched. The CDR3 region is CASSFATGQGVGELFF. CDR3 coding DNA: TGTGCCAGCAGTTTCGCAACGGGACAGGGGGTCGGGGAGCTGTTTTTT.

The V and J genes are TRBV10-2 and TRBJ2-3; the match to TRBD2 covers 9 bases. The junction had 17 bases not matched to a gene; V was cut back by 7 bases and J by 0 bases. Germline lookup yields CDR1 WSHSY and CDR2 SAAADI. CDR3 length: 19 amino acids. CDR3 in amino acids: CASKGGWTSAYTSTDTQYF. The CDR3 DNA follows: TGCGCCAGCAAAGGAGGGTGGACTAGCGCCTATACTAGCACAGATACGCAGTATTTT.

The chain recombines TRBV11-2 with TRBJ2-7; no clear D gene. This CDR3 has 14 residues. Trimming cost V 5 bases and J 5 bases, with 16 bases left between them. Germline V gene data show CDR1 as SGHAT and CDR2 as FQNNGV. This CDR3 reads CASSPAGGADEQYF. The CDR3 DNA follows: TGTGCCAGCAGCCCCGCTGGCGGCGCAGACGAGCAGTACTTC.

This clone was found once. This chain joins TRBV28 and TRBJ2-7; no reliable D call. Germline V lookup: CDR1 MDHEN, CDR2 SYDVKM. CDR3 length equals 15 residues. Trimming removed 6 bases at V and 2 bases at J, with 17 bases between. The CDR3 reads CASRPLFPPAYEQYF. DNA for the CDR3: TGTGCCAGCAGACCACTATTCCCTCCTGCCTACGAGCAGTACTTC.

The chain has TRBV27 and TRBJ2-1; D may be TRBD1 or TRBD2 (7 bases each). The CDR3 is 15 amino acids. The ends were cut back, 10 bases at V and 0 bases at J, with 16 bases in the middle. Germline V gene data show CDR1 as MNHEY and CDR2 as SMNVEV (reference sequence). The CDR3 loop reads CATRGGHSSYNEQFF. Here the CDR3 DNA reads TGTGCCACCAGGGGGGGACATAGCTCCTACAATGAGCAGTTCTTC.

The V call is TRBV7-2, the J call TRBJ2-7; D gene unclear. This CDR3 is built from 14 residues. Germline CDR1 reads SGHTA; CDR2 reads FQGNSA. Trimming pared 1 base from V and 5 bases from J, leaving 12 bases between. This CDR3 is CASSLGIGSNEQYF. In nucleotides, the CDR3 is TGTGCCAGCAGCTTAGGAATCGGTAGCAACGAGCAGTACTTC.

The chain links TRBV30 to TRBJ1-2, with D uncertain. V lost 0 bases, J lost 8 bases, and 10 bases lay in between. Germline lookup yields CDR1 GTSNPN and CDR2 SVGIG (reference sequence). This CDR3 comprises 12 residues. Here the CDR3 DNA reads TGTGCCTGGAGTGTATCCGGGAGCGGCTACACCTTC. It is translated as CAWSVSGSGYTF.

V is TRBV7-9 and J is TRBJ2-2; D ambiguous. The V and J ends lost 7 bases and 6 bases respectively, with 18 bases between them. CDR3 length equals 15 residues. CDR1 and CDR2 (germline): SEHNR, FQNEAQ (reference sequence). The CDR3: CASTQSLDYPGELFF. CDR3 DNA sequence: TGTGCCAGCACCCAATCCCTCGATTACCCCGGGGAGCTGTTTTTT. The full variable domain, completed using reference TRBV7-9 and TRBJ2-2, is DTGVSQNPRHKITKRGQNVTFRCDPISEHNRLYWYRQTLGQGPEFLTYFQNEAQLEKSRLLSDRFSAERPKGSFSTLEIQRTEQGDSAMYLCASTQSLDYPGELFFGEGSRLTVL.

CDR3 nucleotide sequence: TGTGCCAGCTCACCACCGGGACTACTAGAGTTTAAGGACGAGCAGTACTTC. Its translation: CASSPPGLLEFKDEQYF. The chain has TRBV18 and TRBJ2-7; 7 bases are shared with TRBD2. The CDR3 consists of 17 residues. Losses at the gene ends were 0 bases for V and 5 bases for J; bases not matched to a gene: 13. Germline assignment: CDR1 KGHSH and CDR2 LQKENI.

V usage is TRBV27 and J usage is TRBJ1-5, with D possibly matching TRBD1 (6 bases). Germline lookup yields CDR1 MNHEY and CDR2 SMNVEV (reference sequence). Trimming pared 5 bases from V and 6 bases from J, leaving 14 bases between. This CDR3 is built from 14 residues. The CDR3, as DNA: TGTGCCAGCAGTGTCAGGACAGACCTTCAGCCCCAGCATTTT. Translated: CASSVRTDLQPQHF.

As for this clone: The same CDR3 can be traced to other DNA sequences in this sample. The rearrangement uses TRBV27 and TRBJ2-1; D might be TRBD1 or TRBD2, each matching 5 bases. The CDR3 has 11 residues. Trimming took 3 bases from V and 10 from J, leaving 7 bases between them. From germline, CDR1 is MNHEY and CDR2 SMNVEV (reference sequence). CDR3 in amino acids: CASSLGPEQFF. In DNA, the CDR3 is TGTGCCAGCAGTTTGGGACCCGAGCAGTTCTTC.

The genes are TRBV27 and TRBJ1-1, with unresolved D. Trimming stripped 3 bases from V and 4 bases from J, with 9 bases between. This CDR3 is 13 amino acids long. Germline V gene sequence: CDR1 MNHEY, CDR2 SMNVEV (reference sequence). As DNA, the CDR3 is TGTGCCAGCAGTTTCGGTATGGGCACTGAAGCTTTCTTT. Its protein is CASSFGMGTEAFF.

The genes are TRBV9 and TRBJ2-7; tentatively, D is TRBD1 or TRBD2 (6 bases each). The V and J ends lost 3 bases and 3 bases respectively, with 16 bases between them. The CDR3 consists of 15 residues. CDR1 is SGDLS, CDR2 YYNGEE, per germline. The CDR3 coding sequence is TGTGCCAGCAGCGCCGAGGGGGGTTTAGTCTACGAGCAGTACTTC. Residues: CASSAEGGLVYEQYF.